A selection of T cell receptor beta chains follows, all from one sample in a study of shared clonotypes between healthy human individuals. Assay used: immunoSEQ multiplex PCR; TCRdb lists only in-frame clones, some missing. Of 950,000 to 1,100,000 clones in the sample, around 76% were seen once. The specimen sequenced was memory CD4+ T cells sorted from blood. All receptors come from a man between 18 and 29 years old in good health. Each CDR3 is given with its conserved first and last residue. A D gene is named only where the DNA matches it firmly. Where a row states a size, it is once, few, many or the class of an expanded clone; other rows omit it.

clone size: .; V gene: TRBV7-9; J gene: TRBJ2-4; D gene: .; CDR3 DNA: TGTGCCAGCAGCCCCCTTACGGACCCCGCTCAGTACTTC; CDR3 protein: CASSPLTDPAQYF
clone size: .; V gene: TRBV20-1; J gene: TRBJ2-3; D gene: TRBD1; CDR3 DNA: TGCAGTGCCGGGACAGGGGAGGCGCAGTATTTT; CDR3 protein: CSAGTGEAQYF
clone size: .; V gene: TRBV30; J gene: TRBJ2-1; D gene: .; CDR3 DNA: TGTGCCTGGAGTCCGGTCGGTGATGAGCAGTTCTTC; CDR3 protein: CAWSPVGDEQFF
clone size: .; V gene: TRBV10-2; J gene: TRBJ2-7; D gene: TRBD2; CDR3 DNA: TGCGCCAGCCGGGGGACTAACCTCTACGAGCAGTACTTC; CDR3 protein: CASRGTNLYEQYF
clone size: .; V gene: TRBV4-1; J gene: TRBJ2-1; D gene: .; CDR3 DNA: TGCGCCAGCAGACCGGCCCAGGGGGGGAGCCTCTTGAGCTCCTACAATGAGCAGTTCTTC; CDR3 protein: CASRPAQGGSLLSSYNEQFF
clone size: .; V gene: TRBV6-5; J gene: TRBJ1-1; D gene: .; CDR3 DNA: TGTGCCAGCACCTATCCGGGCGGCACTGAAGCTTTCTTT; CDR3 protein: CASTYPGGTEAFF
clone size: .; V gene: TRBV5-1; J gene: TRBJ2-3; D gene: TRBD1; CDR3 DNA: TGCGCCAGCAGCTTGGTGGATCCCGGACAGGGGGCTTTCCCAGATACGCAGTATTTT; CDR3 protein: CASSLVDPGQGAFPDTQYF
clone size: .; V gene: TRBV30; J gene: TRBJ2-3; D gene: .; CDR3 DNA: TGTGCCTGGAGTGCCAGCAAAATCACAGATACGCAGTATTTT; CDR3 protein: CAWSASKITDTQYF
clone size: .; V gene: TRBV25-1; J gene: TRBJ1-2; D gene: TRBD1; CDR3 DNA: TGTGCCAGCCTCGGACAGGTCGGGGGCTACACCTTC; CDR3 protein: CASLGQVGGYTF
clone size: .; V gene: TRBV7-2; J gene: TRBJ2-1; D gene: TRBD2; CDR3 DNA: TGTGCCAGCAGCGGAAGATTATCGGGACTAGCGTACAATGAGCAGTTCTTC; CDR3 protein: CASSGRLSGLAYNEQFF
clone size: .; V gene: TRBV5-1; J gene: TRBJ2-3; D gene: .; CDR3 DNA: TGCGCCAGCAGCTTGGACGGAGCGGGCCTCACAGATACGCAGTATTTT; CDR3 protein: CASSLDGAGLTDTQYF
clone size: .; V gene: TRBV19; J gene: TRBJ1-6; D gene: TRBD1; CDR3 DNA: TGTGCCAGCAAACCCTGGGGGACAGGGGTATCACCCCTCCACTTT; CDR3 protein: CASKPWGTGVSPLHF
clone size: few; V gene: TRBV7-2; J gene: TRBJ2-5; D gene: .; CDR3 DNA: TGTGCCAGCAGCTTCCCGGCCCAGTACTTC; CDR3 protein: CASSFPAQYF
clone size: .; V gene: TRBV18; J gene: TRBJ2-7; D gene: .; CDR3 DNA: TGTGCCAGCTCACTACACTCCTTGGGAGAGAGCTACGAGCAGTACTTC; CDR3 protein: CASSLHSLGESYEQYF
clone size: .; V gene: TRBV18; J gene: TRBJ2-2; D gene: .; CDR3 DNA: TGTGCCAGCTCACCGCCGGCAGCCACCGGGGAGCTGTTTTTT; CDR3 protein: CASSPPAATGELFF
clone size: .; V gene: TRBV15; J gene: TRBJ2-1; D gene: TRBD2; CDR3 DNA: TGTGCCACCAGCAGAGTCGGGGGACTAGCGGGACACAATGAGCAGTTCTTC; CDR3 protein: CATSRVGGLAGHNEQFF
clone size: .; V gene: TRBV7-2; J gene: TRBJ2-5; D gene: .; CDR3 DNA: TGTGCCAGCAGCCCCGGGACTGCCGGGTGGCAGACCCAGTACTTC; CDR3 protein: CASSPGTAGWQTQYF
clone size: .; V gene: TRBV5-1; J gene: TRBJ2-3; D gene: TRBD1; CDR3 DNA: TGCGCCAGCAGCTGGACCGGGACAGCAGGAGATACGCAGTATTTT; CDR3 protein: CASSWTGTAGDTQYF
clone size: few; V gene: TRBV5-5; J gene: TRBJ1-1; D gene: .; CDR3 DNA: TGTGCCAGCAGCTCAAACCCACAGGTGAACACTGAAGCTTTCTTT; CDR3 protein: CASSSNPQVNTEAFF
clone size: .; V gene: TRBV6-1; J gene: TRBJ2-7; D gene: .; CDR3 DNA: TGTGCCAGCAGTGAAGAGCTCATCCCTCTCTACGAGCAGTACTTC; CDR3 protein: CASSEELIPLYEQYF
clone size: .; V gene: TRBV30; J gene: TRBJ1-4; D gene: .; CDR3 DNA: TGTGCCCAACGCGGCCCGGGAACTAATGAAAAACTGTTTTTT; CDR3 protein: CAQRGPGTNEKLFF
clone size: .; V gene: TRBV7-6; J gene: TRBJ2-7; D gene: TRBD1; CDR3 DNA: TGTGCCAGCAGCTTAGCCTGGGACAGAGACTACGAGCAGTACTTC; CDR3 protein: CASSLAWDRDYEQYF
clone size: few; V gene: TRBV10-2; J gene: TRBJ1-1; D gene: .; CDR3 DNA: TGCGCCAGCGCCGGGGGGATGAACACTGAAGCTTTCTTT; CDR3 protein: CASAGGMNTEAFF
clone size: .; V gene: TRBV5-1; J gene: TRBJ1-6; D gene: .; CDR3 DNA: TGCGCCAGCAGGTATAGTGGGCAGGGAGATTCACCCCTCCACTTT; CDR3 protein: CASRYSGQGDSPLHF
clone size: .; V gene: TRBV10-3; J gene: TRBJ2-2; D gene: .; CDR3 DNA: TGTGCCATCAGTGAGGGACGGTCCGGGGAGCTGTTTTTT; CDR3 protein: CAISEGRSGELFF
clone size: .; V gene: TRBV10-3; J gene: TRBJ1-6; D gene: TRBD1; CDR3 DNA: TGTGCCATCAGGGGGGACAGCTCCTATAATTCACCCCTCCACTTT; CDR3 protein: CAIRGDSSYNSPLHF
clone size: .; V gene: TRBV30; J gene: TRBJ1-3; D gene: .; CDR3 DNA: TGTGCCTGGACTGTGGGGGGCTCGCGCTCTGGAAACACCATATATTTT; CDR3 protein: CAWTVGGSRSGNTIYF
clone size: .; V gene: TRBV9; J gene: TRBJ1-2; D gene: .; CDR3 DNA: TGTGCCAGCAGCGTAGGGAGGATAAAACAGGGAGGCTACACCTTC; CDR3 protein: CASSVGRIKQGGYTF
clone size: .; V gene: TRBV30; J gene: TRBJ2-1; D gene: TRBD1; CDR3 DNA: TGTGCCTGGACCCCGGGACAGGGACGCAATGAGCAGTTCTTC; CDR3 protein: CAWTPGQGRNEQFF
clone size: once; V gene: TRBV27; J gene: TRBJ2-7; D gene: .; CDR3 DNA: TGTGCCAGCAGACTACAAGGCTACGAGCAGTACTTC; CDR3 protein: CASRLQGYEQYF
clone size: .; V gene: TRBV7-8; J gene: TRBJ2-7; D gene: .; CDR3 DNA: TGTGCCACCTCGGTGAACCGGGACAATGACTACGAGCAGTACTTC; CDR3 protein: CATSVNRDNDYEQYF
clone size: .; V gene: TRBV5-6; J gene: TRBJ2-5; D gene: .; CDR3 DNA: TGTGCCAGCAGCTTGAGGGTAGTATCTGAGACCCAGTACTTC; CDR3 protein: CASSLRVVSETQYF
clone size: .; V gene: TRBV18; J gene: TRBJ1-6; D gene: .; CDR3 DNA: TGTGCCAGCTCTCGCATTAACGGGTTGGAGTCACCCCTCCACTTT; CDR3 protein: CASSRINGLESPLHF
clone size: few; V gene: TRBV5-6; J gene: TRBJ1-4; D gene: .; CDR3 DNA: TGTGCCAGCAGCTTGGGGGGGCGTCAGGAAAAACTGTTTTTT; CDR3 protein: CASSLGGRQEKLFF
clone size: .; V gene: TRBV11-2; J gene: TRBJ2-2; D gene: TRBD1; CDR3 DNA: TGTGCCAGCAGCCGACAGGGATCCGGGGAGCTGTTTTTT; CDR3 protein: CASSRQGSGELFF